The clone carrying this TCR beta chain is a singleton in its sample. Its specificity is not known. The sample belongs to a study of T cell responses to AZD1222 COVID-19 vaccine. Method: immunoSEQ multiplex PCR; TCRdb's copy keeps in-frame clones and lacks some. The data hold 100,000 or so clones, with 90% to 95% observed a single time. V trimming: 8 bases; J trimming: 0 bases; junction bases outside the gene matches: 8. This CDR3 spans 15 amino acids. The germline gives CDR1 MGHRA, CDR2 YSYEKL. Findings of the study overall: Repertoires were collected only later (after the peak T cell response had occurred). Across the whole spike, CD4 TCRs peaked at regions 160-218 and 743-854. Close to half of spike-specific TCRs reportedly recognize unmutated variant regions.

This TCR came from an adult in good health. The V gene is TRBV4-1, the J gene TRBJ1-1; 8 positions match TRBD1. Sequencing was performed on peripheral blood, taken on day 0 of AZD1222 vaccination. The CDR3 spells CASRGTGGMNTEAFF. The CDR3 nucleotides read TGCGCCAGCCGGGGGACAGGTGGAATGAACACTGAAGCTTTCTTT.